Listed below are T cell receptor beta chains from one sample, sequenced in a study of blood T cell repertoires in COVID-19. This table comes from immunoSEQ multiplex PCR, and its TCRdb copy is limited to in-frame clones, with some not included. The sample shows under 100,000 clones, around 83% of them seen only once. What was sequenced was peripheral blood. The receptor set was obtained from a woman aged 60-75 years with acute or convalescent COVID-19. The CDR3 runs from the conserved cysteine through the conserved F or W. D genes are given only for firm matches. Only part of the rows carry a size: once, few, many, or a class if the clone is expanded.

abundance | d_gene | j_gene | v_gene | CDR3nt | CDR3aa
- | TRBD1 | TRBJ2-7 | TRBV3-1/TRBV3-2 | TGTGCCAGCAGCCGACTGGCGGCCGGGACAGGGGTCCACGAGCAGTACTTC | CASSRLAAGTGVHEQYF
- | - | TRBJ1-2 | TRBV5-6 | TGTGCCAGCAGCTCCCTGCGGTTCGAAGGCTACACCTTC | CASSSLRFEGYTF
- | - | TRBJ2-7 | TRBV3-1/TRBV3-2 | TGTGCCAGCAGCCAAAATCGACGGGGTGAGCAGTACTTC | CASSQNRRGEQYF
- | TRBD1 | TRBJ2-5 | TRBV6-5 | TGTGCCAGCAGCCGGACAGGAGCGAAAGAGACCCAGTACTTC | CASSRTGAKETQYF
- | TRBD1 | TRBJ2-7 | TRBV6-2/TRBV6-3 | TGTGCCAGCAGCCGCACATCAACAGGGGTCTCGTACGAGCAGTACTTC | CASSRTSTGVSYEQYF
- | - | TRBJ2-5 | TRBV5-4 | TGTGCCAGCAGCTTAGAGATGGGGCACGGGGAGACCCAGTACTTC | CASSLEMGHGETQYF
- | - | TRBJ1-6 | TRBV5-6 | TGTGCCAGCAGCCAGGGGCAGGGAGTAACCTATAATTCACCCCTCCACTTT | CASSQGQGVTYNSPLHF
- | TRBD1 | TRBJ1-4 | TRBV10-3 | TGTGCCACCCGGGACAGACTAAATGAAAAACTGTTTTTT | CATRDRLNEKLFF
- | TRBD1 | TRBJ1-1 | TRBV19 | TGTGCCAGTATCCCGGGACAGGGGGCCCGCACTGAAGCTTTCTTT | CASIPGQGARTEAFF
- | TRBD2 | TRBJ2-7 | TRBV6-5 | TGTGCCAGCATTCCACTAGCGGGTGAGGGGGAGCAGTACTTC | CASIPLAGEGEQYF
- | TRBD1 | TRBJ1-4 | TRBV6-4 | TGTGCCTACCAGTGGGACAGGGAGGCAACTAATGAAAAACTGTTTTTT | CAYQWDREATNEKLFF
- | - | TRBJ2-3 | TRBV4-3 | TGCGCCAGCAGCCAAGAAGGCAGGGCGGGGGATACGCAGTATTTT | CASSQEGRAGDTQYF
- | - | TRBJ1-1 | TRBV5-1 | TGCGCCAGCAGCTTGGACGGGGGGAACACTGAAGCTTTCTTT | CASSLDGGNTEAFF
- | TRBD2 | TRBJ2-5 | TRBV6-2/TRBV6-3 | TGTGCCAGCAGTTACTCGCGGGAGAGCCTCCAAGAGACCCAGTACTTC | CASSYSRESLQETQYF
- | TRBD1 | TRBJ1-1 | TRBV29-1 | TGCAGCACCCAACAGGGGCTGGGGGGGAACACTGAAGCTTTCTTT | CSTQQGLGGNTEAFF
- | - | TRBJ2-7 | TRBV15 | TGTGCCACCAGCAGAGATTGGTCCATCCGGGACTACGAGCAGTACTTC | CATSRDWSIRDYEQYF
- | TRBD1 | TRBJ2-5 | TRBV29-1 | TGCAGCGTTGAGCCAGGGGGAGAGACCCAGTACTTC | CSVEPGGETQYF
few | TRBD2 | TRBJ2-1 | TRBV25-1 | TGTGCCAGCAGTGAATATATCGGGACTAGTAATGAGCAGTTCTTC | CASSEYIGTSNEQFF
- | - | TRBJ1-1 | TRBV5-4 | TGTGCCAGCAGCTTGGGCCGGGCCGGGAGCACTGAAGCTTTCTTT | CASSLGRAGSTEAFF
- | TRBD1 | TRBJ2-5 | TRBV6-6 | TGTGCCAGCAGTGCCGGGACAGGAAGAGAGACCCAGTACTTC | CASSAGTGRETQYF
- | TRBD1 | TRBJ1-2 | TRBV6-2/TRBV6-3 | TGTGCCAGCAGTACGACAGGGTATGGCTACACCTTC | CASSTTGYGYTF
- | - | TRBJ1-3 | TRBV7-2 | TGTGCCAGCAGCCCCCAGGGGAGCTCTGGAAACACCATATATTTT | CASSPQGSSGNTIYF
- | - | TRBJ1-4 | TRBV2 | TGTGCCAGCAGTGCGTCGGGAAATAATGAAAAACTGTTTTTT | CASSASGNNEKLFF
- | - | TRBJ2-7 | TRBV10-2 | TGCGCCAGCAGTGACTCTTACAGGCAGACCTCCTACGAGCAGTACTTC | CASSDSYRQTSYEQYF
once | TRBD1 | TRBJ2-1 | TRBV5-1 | TGCGCCAGCAGTTCCGGGACAGGGGTAGTTGGGCCTTACAATGAGCAGTTCTTC | CASSSGTGVVGPYNEQFF
- | - | TRBJ1-3 | TRBV23-1 | TGCGCCACCCGAGGGATCACTCCGGGACTGAACTCTGGAAACACCATATATTTT | CATRGITPGLNSGNTIYF
- | TRBD1 | TRBJ1-2 | TRBV19 | TGTGCCAGTATCAATGCGGCCCGACAGGGGCCCCTCTATGGCTACACCTTC | CASINAARQGPLYGYTF
- | - | TRBJ1-2 | TRBV5-1 | TGCGCCAGCAGCTTGATCCCAGGGGACTATGGCTACACCTTC | CASSLIPGDYGYTF
- | - | TRBJ2-3 | TRBV7-2 | TGTGCCAGCAGCTTACGTCCCCGCACAGATACGCAGTATTTT | CASSLRPRTDTQYF
- | - | TRBJ1-3 | TRBV5-1 | TGCGCCAGCAGCTCAGGGGAAGGTTCAAACACCATATATTTT | CASSSGEGSNTIYF
once | - | TRBJ2-7 | TRBV7-9 | TGTGCCAGCAGCTCCATCGGACAGTCCTACGAGCAGTACTTC | CASSSIGQSYEQYF
- | TRBD2 | TRBJ2-7 | TRBV10-1 | TGCGCCAGCACTAATCGTCACGGTAGCGGGAGGGCCTATGCCTACGAGCAGTACTTC | CASTNRHGSGRAYAYEQYF
- | TRBD1 | TRBJ1-3 | TRBV30 | TGTGCCGCTAACGGGGGACAGGGTCGATATGGAAACACCATATATTTT | CAANGGQGRYGNTIYF
- | - | TRBJ1-5 | TRBV6-1 | TGTGCCAGCAGTGAGGGGAGTAGCAATCAGCCCCAGCATTTT | CASSEGSSNQPQHF
few | - | TRBJ1-6 | TRBV7-9 | TGTGCCAGCAGCTTAGACCAACAGGGTTCACCCCTCCACTTT | CASSLDQQGSPLHF